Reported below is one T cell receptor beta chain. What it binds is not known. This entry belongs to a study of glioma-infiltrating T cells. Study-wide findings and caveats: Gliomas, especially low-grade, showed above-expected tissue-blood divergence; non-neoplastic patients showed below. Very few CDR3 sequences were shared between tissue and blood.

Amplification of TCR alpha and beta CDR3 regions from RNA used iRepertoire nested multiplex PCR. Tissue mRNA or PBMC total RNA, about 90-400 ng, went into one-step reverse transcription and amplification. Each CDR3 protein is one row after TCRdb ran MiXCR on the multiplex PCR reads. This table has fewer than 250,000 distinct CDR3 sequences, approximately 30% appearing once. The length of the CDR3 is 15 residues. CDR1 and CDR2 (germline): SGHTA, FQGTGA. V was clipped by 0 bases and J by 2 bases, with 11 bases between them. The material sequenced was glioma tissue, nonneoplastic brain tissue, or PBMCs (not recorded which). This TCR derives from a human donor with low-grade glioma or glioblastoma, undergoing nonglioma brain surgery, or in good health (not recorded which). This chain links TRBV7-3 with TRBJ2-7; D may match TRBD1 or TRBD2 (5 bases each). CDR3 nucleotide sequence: TGTGCCAGCAGCTTAACCGGGACGGACCCCTACGAGCAGTACTTC. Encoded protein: CASSLTGTDPYEQYF.